These 26 T cell receptor beta chains originate from one sample sequenced in a study of Graves' ophthalmopathy and Graves' hyperthyroidism. CDR3 regions of TCR beta were amplified from RNA transcripts. Following a first-round RT-PCR that used HTBI primers, a second-round multiplex PCR was carried out. TCRdb used MiXCR to reprocess the multiplex PCR reads, holding one entry per CDR3 protein. The profile shows about 480,000 distinct CDR3 sequences, approximately 15% of them singletons. The sample consisted of blood. These receptors were taken from a woman in her 30s with Graves' ophthalmopathy.

This clonotype came up many times. The chain employs TRBV12-5 and TRBJ2-2; 7 bases fit TRBD1. The CDR3 has 14 amino acids. CDR1 LGHNT and CDR2 FRNRAP come from the germline V gene. Unmatched junction bases numbered 5, after V lost 6 bases and J lost 4 bases. The CDR3 region has the DNA TGTGCTAGTGGAAGGGACAGTAGCACCGGGGAGCTGTTTTTT. Its protein product is CASGRDSSTGELFF.

This clonotype was observed a few times. The chain carries TRBV14 and TRBJ1-1, with D uncertain. Deletions cut 0 bases from V and 4 bases from J, with 6 bases between. The length of the CDR3 is 13 residues. Looked up from germline, CDR1 is SGHDN and CDR2 is FVKESK. The CDR3 DNA reads TGTGCCAGCAGCCAAGATCCCGGCACTGAAGCTTTCTTT. Translation: CASSQDPGTEAFF.

The sample holds many counts of this clonotype. The chain carries TRBV11-1 and TRBJ2-7; D is possibly TRBD1 (6 bases). Germline V gene data show CDR1 as SGHAT and CDR2 as FQDESV (reference sequence). CDR3 length: 14 residues. V gave up 0 bases and J gave up 0 bases, with 6 bases separating them. DNA of the CDR3: TGTGCCAGCAGCTTAGCGGGGGCCTCCTACGAGCAGTACTTC. Translating it yields CASSLAGASYEQYF. Combining the CDR3 with reference TRBV11-1 and TRBJ2-7 gives the whole variable domain EAEVAQSPRYKITEKSQAVAFWCDPISGHATLYWYRQILGQGPELLVQFQDESVVDDSQLPKDRFSAERLKGVDSTLKIQPAELGDSAMYLCASSLAGASYEQYFGPGTRLTVT.

This clonotype was counted ten times or more. The chain employs TRBV6-1 and TRBJ2-4; D remains ambiguous. The V end lost 6 bases, the J end lost 0 bases, and 15 bases lay between the germline ends. This CDR3 is 16 amino acids long. Germline V gives CDR1 MNHNS, CDR2 SASEGT. CDR3 coding DNA: TGTGCCAGCAGCGACCCAGGAGAACTAGCCAAAAACATTCAGTACTTC. It yields the protein CASSDPGELAKNIQYF.

V and J are TRBV30 and TRBJ2-5; no reliable D call. The CDR3 is 11 amino acids. V was trimmed by 3 bases and J by 3 bases, leaving 5 bases between them. Looked up from germline, CDR1 is GTSNPN and CDR2 is SVGIG (reference sequence). The CDR3, as DNA: TGTGCCTGGAGACTTAAAGAGACCCAGTACTTC. Protein: CAWRLKETQYF.

This clonotype was recorded at least ten times. The genes are TRBV10-3 and TRBJ1-5; D is perhaps TRBD1 (6 bases). Germline loops: CDR1 ENHRY, CDR2 SYGVKD. The CDR3 has 14 residues. V gave up 3 bases and J gave up 4 bases, with 10 bases separating them. The CDR3 reads CAISEWGQNQPQHF. The DNA for the CDR3 is TGTGCCATCAGTGAATGGGGGCAAAATCAGCCCCAGCATTTT.

This clonotype has a count of ten or more. The V and J genes are TRBV6-5 and TRBJ1-2; 9 bases agree with TRBD1. Losses at the gene ends were 2 bases for V and 7 bases for J; bases not matched to a gene: 11. The CDR3 runs to 16 residues. Germline V gives CDR1 MNHEY, CDR2 SVGAGI. The CDR3: CASSYPPDRGSSGYTF. In DNA form, the CDR3 reads TGTGCCAGCAGTTACCCCCCCGACAGGGGGAGTAGTGGCTACACCTTC.

V usage is TRBV7-8 and J usage is TRBJ1-5, with 7 bases matching TRBD1. Germline V gene lookup returns CDR1 SGHVS and CDR2 FQNEAQ. After removal of 4 bases from V and 1 base from J, the junction contained 7 bases not matched to a gene. CDR3 size: 16 residues. The CDR3 DNA reads as TGTGCCAGCAGCTCGCAGCGACAGGGCAGCAATCAGCCCCAGCATTTT. This sequence encodes CASSSQRQGSNQPQHF.

This clonotype has at least ten counts. The chain has TRBV5-1 and TRBJ2-7; possibly TRBD1 for D (6 bases). Germline lookup yields CDR1 SGHRS and CDR2 YFSETQ. CDR3 size: 15 residues. Deletions cut 3 bases from V and 2 bases from J, with 15 bases between. CDR3 nucleotides: TGCGCCAGCAGCTCGCCGGTGGGACAAACCTACGAGCAGTACTTC. Its protein is CASSSPVGQTYEQYF. Based on the CDR3 plus reference TRBV5-1 and TRBJ2-7, the full variable domain is KAGVTQTPRYLIKTRGQQVTLSCSPISGHRSVSWYQQTPGQGLQFLFEYFSETQRNKGNFPGRFSGRQFSNSRSEMNVSTLELGDSALYLCASSSPVGQTYEQYFGPGTRLTVT.

This clonotype was recorded at least ten times. The J gene is TRBJ1-1, the V gene TRBV6-1, with D maybe TRBD1 (6 bases). This CDR3 is built from 11 residues. The germline gives CDR1 MNHNS, CDR2 SASEGT. Deletions cut 6 bases from V and 8 bases from J, with 10 bases between. This CDR3 reads CASRLGQEAFF. The CDR3 DNA sequence: TGTGCCAGCAGACTTGGACAGGAAGCTTTCTTT.

This clonotype was picked up many times. The gene calls are TRBV27 and TRBJ2-7; 8 nucleotides line up with TRBD2. The CDR3 sequence is 13 residues long. Germline V CDR1 and CDR2: MNHEY, SMNVEV (reference sequence). The trim removed 6 bases at V and 2 bases at J, leaving 3 bases unmatched. This chain's CDR3 is CASSGTRPYEQYF. The CDR3 region has the DNA TGTGCCAGCAGCGGGACTAGGCCCTACGAGCAGTACTTC.

This clonotype came up a few times. The V gene is TRBV18, the J gene TRBJ1-3, with TRBD1 identical over 7 bases. The V gene's germline CDR1 is KGHSH and CDR2 LQKENI. CDR3 length equals 15 residues. The junction had 4 bases not matched to a gene; V was cut back by 5 bases and J by 0 bases. The CDR3 DNA is TGTGCCAGCTCAACGACAGGGAACTCTGGAAACACCATATATTTT. Translating it yields CASSTTGNSGNTIYF.

This clonotype was seen ten or more times. The rearrangement uses TRBV29-1 and TRBJ1-5; D is possibly TRBD1 (5 bases). This CDR3 is built from 13 residues. The germline gives CDR1 SQVTM, CDR2 ANQGSEA. V lost 4 bases to trimming and J lost 3 bases, with 10 bases between them. CDR3 region: CSVAGAVNQPQHF. The CDR3 DNA sequence: TGCAGCGTTGCCGGGGCCGTCAATCAGCCCCAGCATTTT.

This chain connects TRBV2 to TRBJ2-7; D is unclear. The CDR3 is made up of 15 amino acids. Germline-derived CDR1 and CDR2 are SNHLY and FYNNEI. Trimming shortened V by 6 bases and J by 5 bases, and 20 bases separated the two germline ends. CDR3 in DNA: TGTGCCAGCAGGGAAACCCCTGGAGACACCCACGAGCAGTACTTC. Its translation is CASRETPGDTHEQYF.

This clonotype showed up just once. The chain combines TRBV6-1 with TRBJ2-7, with D perhaps matching TRBD2 (7 bases). V shed 7 bases and J shed 4 bases, with 14 bases lying between them. Germline V gene lookup returns CDR1 MNHNS and CDR2 SASEGT. CDR3 length: 13 residues. The CDR3 is CASIGEGGYEQYF. The CDR3 DNA is TGTGCCAGCATAGGGGAGGGGGGGTACGAGCAGTACTTC.

In this sample, this clonotype turned up a few times. The chain links TRBV24-1 to TRBJ2-2, with TRBD1 matching 10 bases. The V gene end was trimmed by 4 bases and the J gene end by 6 bases; junction bases not matched to a gene: 7. This CDR3 is 16 amino acids long. Germline CDR1 KGHDR, CDR2 SFDVKD. The CDR3 DNA is TGTGCCACCAGTGAGAATGACAGGGGGCGTCCCGGGGAGCTGTTTTTT. This encodes CATSENDRGRPGELFF.

This clonotype was counted ten times or more. The gene calls are TRBV7-9 and TRBJ1-5; no firm D call. V lost 2 bases and J lost 1, with 3 bases in between. Germline CDR1 and CDR2: SEHNR and FQNEAQ (reference sequence). The CDR3 spans 13 residues. CDR3 nucleotides: TGTGCCAGCAGCTTAAAGAGCAATCAGCCCCAGCATTTT. It is translated as CASSLKSNQPQHF.

This clonotype was detected many times. This may be a read error: a much more frequent sequence differs by one nucleotide. The J gene is TRBJ1-2, the V gene TRBV6-5; TRBD1 agrees at 8 bases. Unmatched junction bases numbered 2, after V lost 4 bases and J lost 4 bases. The CDR3 loop spans 13 amino acids. Germline V lookup: CDR1 MNHEY, CDR2 SVGAGI. DNA for the CDR3: TGTGCCAGCAGTTGGACAGGGAGCTATGGCTACACCTTC. Its translation is CASSWTGSYGYTF.

This clonotype occurred a few times. The chain is built from TRBV3-1 and TRBJ1-3, with 10 bases fitting TRBD1. Germline values: CDR1 LGHDT, CDR2 YNNKEL (reference sequence). The CDR3 totals 15 residues. V lost 4 bases to trimming and J lost 5 bases; unmatched junction nucleotides: 5. CDR3 nucleotides: TGTGCCAGCAGCCCCCGGGACAGGGGACGAAACACCATATATTTT. It encodes CASSPRDRGRNTIYF.

In this sample, this clonotype turned up a few times. The V gene is TRBV11-2, the J gene TRBJ1-5, with D tentatively TRBD1 (5 bases). The CDR3 has 15 amino acids. V was shortened by 5 bases and J by 9 bases, with 20 bases between the two germline ends. The germline gives CDR1 SGHAT, CDR2 FQNNGV. This CDR3 is CASSRGASIFAPQHF. The DNA of the CDR3 is TGTGCCAGCAGCCGAGGGGCCAGCATCTTCGCGCCCCAGCATTTT. The entire variable domain, with the rest obtained from reference TRBV11-2 and TRBJ1-5, is as follows: EAGVAQSPRYKIIEKRQSVAFWCNPISGHATLYWYQQILGQGPKLLIQFQNNGVVDDSQLPKDRFSAERLKGVDSTLKIQPAKLEDSAVYLCASSRGASIFAPQHFGDGTRLSIL.

Written as DNA, the CDR3 is TGCAGTGCCGGGGGACGGAGGGGGGTCCCTTCACCCCTCCACTTT. Translating it yields CSAGGRRGVPSPLHF. V usage is TRBV20-1 and J usage is TRBJ1-6, with a possible D match to TRBD1 (6 bases). Per the germline V gene, CDR1 is DFQATT and CDR2 is SNEGSKA (reference sequence). With 6 bases removed from V and 9 bases from J, the gap between germline ends came to 21 bases. The CDR3 sequence is 15 residues long.

This clonotype showed up many times. The rearrangement uses TRBV7-8 and TRBJ2-5; tentative D call: TRBD2 (6 bases). CDR1 is SGHVS and CDR2 is FQNEAQ in the germline V gene. CDR3 size: 15 residues. The germline V and J ends were trimmed by 5 bases and 2 bases, with 15 bases remaining between them. Here the CDR3 DNA reads TGTGCCAGCAGCCGGCGACTAGGGACGCAAGAGACCCAGTACTTC. Protein product: CASSRRLGTQETQYF.

The genes are TRBV6-1 and TRBJ2-7; 10 bases fit TRBD2. The V segment lost 6 bases and the J segment 6 bases; nucleotides outside the gene matches: 2. This CDR3 is 12 amino acids long. Germline assignment: CDR1 MNHNS and CDR2 SASEGT. CDR3 region: CASSTSGVEQYF. DNA of the CDR3: TGTGCCAGCAGCACTAGCGGGGTCGAGCAGTACTTC.

Many counts were recorded for this clonotype. The chain recombines TRBV12-3 or TRBV12-4 with TRBJ2-2; no clear D. Trimming stripped 4 bases from V and 1 base from J, with 13 bases between. This CDR3 has 16 amino acids. The CDR3 DNA follows: TGTGCCAGCAGTTCCGTAGGCCTCGTGAACACCGGGGAGCTGTTTTTT. This codes for CASSSVGLVNTGELFF.

The chain links TRBV19 to TRBJ1-3; D is ambiguous. V was clipped by 7 bases and J by 0 bases, with 16 bases between them. The CDR3 consists of 16 residues. Germline CDR1 and CDR2: LNHDA and SQIVND (reference sequence). This CDR3 is CASTSLERSSGNTIYF. The CDR3 DNA sequence: TGTGCCAGTACTTCCCTGGAAAGAAGCTCTGGAAACACCATATATTTT.

The sample holds a few counts of this clonotype. The rearrangement uses TRBV6-5 and TRBJ1-2; a weak D match, TRBD1 (5 bases). The CDR3 contains 14 residues. V was clipped by 2 bases and J by 5 bases, with 12 bases between them. Germline V CDR1 and CDR2: MNHEY, SVGAGI. CDR3 coding DNA: TGTGCCAGCAGTTACGGCCGGACATCTTATGGCTACACCTTC. Translated: CASSYGRTSYGYTF.